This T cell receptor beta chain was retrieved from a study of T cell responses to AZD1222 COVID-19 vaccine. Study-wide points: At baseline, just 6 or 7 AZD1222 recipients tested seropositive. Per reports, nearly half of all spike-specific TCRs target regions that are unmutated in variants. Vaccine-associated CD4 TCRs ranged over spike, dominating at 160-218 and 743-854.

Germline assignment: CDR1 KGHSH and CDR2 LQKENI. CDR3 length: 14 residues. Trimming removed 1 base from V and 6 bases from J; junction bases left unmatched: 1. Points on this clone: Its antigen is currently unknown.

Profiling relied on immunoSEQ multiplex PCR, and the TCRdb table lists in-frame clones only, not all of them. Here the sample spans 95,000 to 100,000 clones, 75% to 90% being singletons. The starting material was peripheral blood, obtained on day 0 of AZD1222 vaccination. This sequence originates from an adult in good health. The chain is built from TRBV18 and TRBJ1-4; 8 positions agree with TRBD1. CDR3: CASSPLGQDEKLFF. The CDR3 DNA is TGTGCCAGCTCACCACTGGGACAGGATGAAAAACTGTTTTTT.